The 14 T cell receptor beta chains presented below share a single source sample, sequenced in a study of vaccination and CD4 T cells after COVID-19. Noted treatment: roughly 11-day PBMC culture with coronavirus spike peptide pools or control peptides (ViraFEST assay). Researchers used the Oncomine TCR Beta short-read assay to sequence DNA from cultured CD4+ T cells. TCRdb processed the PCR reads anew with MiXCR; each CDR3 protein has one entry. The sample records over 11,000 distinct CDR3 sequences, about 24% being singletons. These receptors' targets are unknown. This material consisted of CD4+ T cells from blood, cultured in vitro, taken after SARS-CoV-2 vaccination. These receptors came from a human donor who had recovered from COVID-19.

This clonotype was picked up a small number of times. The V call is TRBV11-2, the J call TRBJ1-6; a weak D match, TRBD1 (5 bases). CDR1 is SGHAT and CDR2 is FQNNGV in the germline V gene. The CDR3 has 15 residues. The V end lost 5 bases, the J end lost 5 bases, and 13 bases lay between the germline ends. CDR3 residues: CASSKKGVNNSPLHF. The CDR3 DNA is TGTGCCAGCAGCAAGAAAGGGGTTAATAATTCACCCCTCCACTTT.

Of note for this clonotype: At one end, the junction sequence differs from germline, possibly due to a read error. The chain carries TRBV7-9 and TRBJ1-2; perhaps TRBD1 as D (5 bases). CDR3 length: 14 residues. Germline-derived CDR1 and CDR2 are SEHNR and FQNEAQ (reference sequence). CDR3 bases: TGTGTCAGCAGCTTTAGTGGGGGTGACGGGGGCTACACCTTC. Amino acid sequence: CVSSFSGGDGGYTF.

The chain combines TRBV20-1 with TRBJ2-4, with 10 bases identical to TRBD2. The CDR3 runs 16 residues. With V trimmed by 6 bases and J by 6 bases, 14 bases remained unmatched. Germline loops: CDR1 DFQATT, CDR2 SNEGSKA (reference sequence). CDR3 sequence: CSAESLAGVGGNIQYF. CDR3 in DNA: TGCAGTGCCGAGTCCCTAGCGGGAGTTGGTGGAAACATTCAGTACTTC.

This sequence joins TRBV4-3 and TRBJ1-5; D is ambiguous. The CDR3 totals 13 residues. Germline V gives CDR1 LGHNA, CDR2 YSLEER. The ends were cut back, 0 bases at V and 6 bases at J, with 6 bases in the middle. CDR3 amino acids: CASSQDEGQPQHF. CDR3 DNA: TGCGCCAGCAGCCAAGATGAGGGTCAGCCCCAGCATTTT.

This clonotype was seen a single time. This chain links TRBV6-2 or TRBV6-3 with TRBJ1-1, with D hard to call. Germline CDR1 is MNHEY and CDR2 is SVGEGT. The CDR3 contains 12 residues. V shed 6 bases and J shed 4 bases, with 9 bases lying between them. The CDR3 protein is CASSRRGTEAFF. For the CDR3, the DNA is TGTGCCAGCAGCCGACGGGGCACTGAAGCTTTCTTT.

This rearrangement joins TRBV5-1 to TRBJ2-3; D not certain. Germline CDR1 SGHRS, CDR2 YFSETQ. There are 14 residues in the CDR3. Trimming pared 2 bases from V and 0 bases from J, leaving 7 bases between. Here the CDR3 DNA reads TGCGCCAGCAGCTTTTGGGAAAGCACAGATACGCAGTATTTT. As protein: CASSFWESTDTQYF. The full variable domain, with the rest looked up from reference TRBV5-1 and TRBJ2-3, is KAGVTQTPRYLIKTRGQQVTLSCSPISGHRSVSWYQQTPGQGLQFLFEYFSETQRNKGNFPGRFSGRQFSNSRSEMNVSTLELGDSALYLCASSFWESTDTQYFGPGTRLTVL.

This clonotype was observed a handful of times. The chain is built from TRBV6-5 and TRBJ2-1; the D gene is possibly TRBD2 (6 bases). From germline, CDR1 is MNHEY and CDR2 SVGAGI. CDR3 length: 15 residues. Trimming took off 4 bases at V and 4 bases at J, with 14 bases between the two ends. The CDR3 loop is CASSSRGTIYNEQFF. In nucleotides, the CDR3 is TGTGCCAGCAGTTCTCGCGGGACGATATACAATGAGCAGTTCTTC.

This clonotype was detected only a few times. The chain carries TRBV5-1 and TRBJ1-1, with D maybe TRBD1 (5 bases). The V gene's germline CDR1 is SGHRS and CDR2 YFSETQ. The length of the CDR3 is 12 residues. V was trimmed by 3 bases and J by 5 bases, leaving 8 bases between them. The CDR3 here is CASSSEGTEAFF. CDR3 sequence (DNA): TGCGCCAGCAGCTCTGAGGGGACTGAAGCTTTCTTT.

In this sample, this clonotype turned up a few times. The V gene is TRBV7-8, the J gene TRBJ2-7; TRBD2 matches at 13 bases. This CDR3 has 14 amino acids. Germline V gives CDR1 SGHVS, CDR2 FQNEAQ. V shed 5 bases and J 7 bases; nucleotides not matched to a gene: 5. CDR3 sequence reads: CASSKGLAGREQYF. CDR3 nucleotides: TGTGCCAGCAGCAAGGGACTAGCGGGAAGAGAGCAGTACTTC. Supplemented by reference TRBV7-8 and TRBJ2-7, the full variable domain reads GAGVSQSPRYKVAKRGQDVALRCDPISGHVSLFWYQQALGQGPEFLTYFQNEAQLDKSGLPSDRFFAERPEGSVSTLKIQRTQQEDSAVYLCASSKGLAGREQYFGPGTRLTVT.

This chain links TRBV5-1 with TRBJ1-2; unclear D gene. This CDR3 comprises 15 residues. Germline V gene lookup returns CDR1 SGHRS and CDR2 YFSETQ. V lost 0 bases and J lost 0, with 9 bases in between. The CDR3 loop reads CASSLDGIANYGYTF. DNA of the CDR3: TGCGCCAGCAGCTTGGATGGGATAGCTAACTATGGCTACACCTTC.

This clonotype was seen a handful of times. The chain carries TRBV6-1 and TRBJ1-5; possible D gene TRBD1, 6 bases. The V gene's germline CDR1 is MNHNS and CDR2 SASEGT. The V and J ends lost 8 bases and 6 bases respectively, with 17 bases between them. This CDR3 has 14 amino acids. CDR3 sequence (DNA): TGTGCCAGCGGAGCTTTCAGGGGAAGTCAGCCCCAGCATTTT. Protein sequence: CASGAFRGSQPQHF.

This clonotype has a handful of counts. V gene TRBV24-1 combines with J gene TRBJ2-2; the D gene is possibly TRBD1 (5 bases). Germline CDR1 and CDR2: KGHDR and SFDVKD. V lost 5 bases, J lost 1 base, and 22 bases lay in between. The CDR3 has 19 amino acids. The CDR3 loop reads CATSASERGPALNTGELFF. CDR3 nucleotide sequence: TGTGCCACCAGTGCCTCGGAAAGGGGCCCGGCATTGAACACCGGGGAGCTGTTTTTT.

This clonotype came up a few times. The DNA of the CDR3 is TGTGCCAGCAGCAATTTTTCGGACAGGGACGATGAGCAGTTCTTC. This sequence encodes CASSNFSDRDDEQFF. V and J are TRBV21-1 and TRBJ2-1; the tabulated D call, TRBD1, remains unverified against the DNA. TRBV21-1 is annotated as a pseudogene. The CDR3 is made up of 15 amino acids.

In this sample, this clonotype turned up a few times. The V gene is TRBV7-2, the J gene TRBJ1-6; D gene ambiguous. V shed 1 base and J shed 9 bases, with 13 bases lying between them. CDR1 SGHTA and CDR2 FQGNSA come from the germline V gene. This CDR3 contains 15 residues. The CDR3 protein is CASSLGAPLGSPLHF. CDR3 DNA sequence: TGTGCCAGCAGCTTAGGCGCCCCTTTGGGTTCACCCCTCCACTTT. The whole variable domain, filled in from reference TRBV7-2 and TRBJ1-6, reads GAGVSQSPSNKVTEKGKDVELRCDPISGHTALYWYRQSLGQGLEFLIYFQGNSAPDKSGLPSDRFSAERTGGSVSTLTIQRTQQEDSAVYLCASSLGAPLGSPLHFGNGTRLTVT.